The T cell receptor (beta chain) under discussion was sequenced for a study of T cell responses to AZD1222 COVID-19 vaccine. Study-wide findings and caveats: Donors skewed white British and female; clonal diversity was possibly underestimated. Repertoire samples came only from after the peak T cell response.

Clones were sequenced by immunoSEQ multiplex PCR, and TCRdb holds only the in-frame ones, with some missing. The table lists under 200,000 clones, approximately 91% of them singletons, with roughly 0.99% in the top ten. A word on this clone: Its antigen is undetermined.

Trimming shortened V by 0 bases and J by 0 bases, and 8 bases separated the two germline ends. Germline CDR1 reads SGHDN; CDR2 reads FVKESK. This CDR3 is built from 15 residues. This sequence originates from an adult in good health. The chain combines TRBV14 with TRBJ1-1; the D is unclear. The sequencing used peripheral blood, collected on day 0 of AZD1222 vaccination. CDR3 bases: TGTGCCAGCAGCCAAGACTTAGGGATGAACACTGAAGCTTTCTTT. Its protein product is CASSQDLGMNTEAFF. The full variable domain, with the rest looked up from reference TRBV14 and TRBJ1-1, is EAGVTQFPSHSVIEKGQTVTLRCDPISGHDNLYWYRRVMGKEIKFLLHFVKESKQDESGMPNNRFLAERTGGTYSTLKVQPAELEDSGVYFCASSQDLGMNTEAFFGQGTRLTVV.